Detailed here is one TCR beta chain. Its matching antigen is unknown. A read error may explain this, as a much larger clone is one base away. The data were taken from a study of molecular identifiers for immune sequencing clone quantification. Naive CD8 sequencing libraries were generated from roughly 20,000 to 1,000,000 sorted cells, with 10%, 30% or 50% RNA as input. Sorting isolated naive CD8 T cells as CD8+CD4-CCR7+CD45RA+ events. V was trimmed by 5 bases and J by 9 bases, leaving 14 bases between them. This CDR3 comprises 12 residues. Germline CDR1 PRHDT, CDR2 FYEKMQ (reference sequence). With listed TCR primers and previously described methods, bulk TCR libraries were prepared. TCRdb ran MiXCR on the PCR reads and lists one entry per CDR3 protein. The sample includes about 320,000 distinct CDR3 sequences, about a fifth of them seen just once. Study-wide results and limits: The study found clones above 20 RNA copies held over 99% of effector molecules and under 1% in naive cells.

This receptor was identified in a human donor in good health. Some libraries in this study had Jurkat cell RNA spiked in. This rearrangement joins TRBV13 to TRBJ2-7; D remains unclear. Material: naive CD8+ T cells from blood, with Jurkat cell RNA spiked in. Subset defined: FACS-sorted CD8+CD4-CCR7+CD45RA+ naive T cells. This CDR3 reads CASSPGGDGQYF. As DNA, the CDR3 is TGTGCCAGCAGCCCGGGTGGCGACGGGCAGTACTTC.